This TCR beta chain stems from a study of OX40 agonist ivuxolimab in advanced cancers. The V gene end was trimmed by 5 bases and the J gene end by 2 bases; junction bases not matched to a gene: 5. Germline lookup yields CDR1 SNHLY and CDR2 FYNNEI. CDR3 length equals 15 residues. Method: immunoSEQ multiplex PCR; TCRdb's copy keeps in-frame clones and lacks some. This sample yields about 35,000 clones, of which approximately 79% are seen a single time; roughly 15% belongs to the top ten. With regard to this clone: Its antigen is not known.

Study results and limitations: Those patients achieving a partial response at 0.1-3.0 mg/kg showed among the lowest clonal expansion.

The genes are TRBV2 and TRBJ2-1, with 8 bases identical to TRBD2. The sequenced sample was CD4+ or CD8+ T cells sorted from blood, obtained in a trial of the OX40 agonist ivuxolimab. The clonotype comes from an adult with an advanced solid tumor such as melanoma, head and neck, liver or kidney cancer. The CDR3 DNA is TGTGCCAGCAGTCAAGAGCGGGGGCCCTACAATGAGCAGTTCTTC. It yields the protein CASSQERGPYNEQFF.